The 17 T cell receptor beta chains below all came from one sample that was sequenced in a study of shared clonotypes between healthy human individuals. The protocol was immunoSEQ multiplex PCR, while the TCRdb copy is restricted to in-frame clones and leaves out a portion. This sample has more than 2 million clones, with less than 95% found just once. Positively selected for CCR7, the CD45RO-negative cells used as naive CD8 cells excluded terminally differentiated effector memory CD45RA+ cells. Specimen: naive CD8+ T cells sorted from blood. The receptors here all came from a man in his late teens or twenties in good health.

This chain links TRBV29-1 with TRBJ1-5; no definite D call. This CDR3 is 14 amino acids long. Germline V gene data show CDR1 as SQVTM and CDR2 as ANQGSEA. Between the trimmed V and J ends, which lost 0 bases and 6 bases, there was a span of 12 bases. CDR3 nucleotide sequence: TGCAGCGTTGAAGAGGAAGGGTCCGGTCAGCCCCAGCATTTT. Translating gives CSVEEEGSGQPQHF.

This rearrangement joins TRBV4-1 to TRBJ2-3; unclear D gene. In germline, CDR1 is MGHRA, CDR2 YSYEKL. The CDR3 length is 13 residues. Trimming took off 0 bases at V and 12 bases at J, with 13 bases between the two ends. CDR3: CASSQEFDPRQYF. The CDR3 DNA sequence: TGCGCCAGCAGCCAAGAGTTTGACCCCCGCCAGTATTTT.

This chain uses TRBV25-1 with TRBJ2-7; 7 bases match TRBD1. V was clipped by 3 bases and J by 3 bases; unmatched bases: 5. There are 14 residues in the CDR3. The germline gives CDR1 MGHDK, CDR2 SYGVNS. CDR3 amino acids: CASSEKGTVYEQYF. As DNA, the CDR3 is TGTGCCAGCAGTGAGAAAGGGACAGTCTACGAGCAGTACTTC.

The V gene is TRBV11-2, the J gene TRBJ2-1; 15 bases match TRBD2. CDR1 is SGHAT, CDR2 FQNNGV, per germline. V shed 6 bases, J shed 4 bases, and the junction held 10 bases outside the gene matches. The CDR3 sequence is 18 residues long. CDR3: CASSLRTSGGANYNEQFF. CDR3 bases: TGTGCCAGCAGTTTAAGGACTAGCGGGGGGGCAAATTACAATGAGCAGTTCTTC.

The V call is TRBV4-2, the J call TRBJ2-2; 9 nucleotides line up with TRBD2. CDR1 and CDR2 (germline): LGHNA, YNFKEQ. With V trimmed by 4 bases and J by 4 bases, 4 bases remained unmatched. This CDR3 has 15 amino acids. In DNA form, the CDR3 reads TGTGCCAGCAGCCCGAGACTAGCGGCCACCGGGGAGCTGTTTTTT. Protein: CASSPRLAATGELFF.

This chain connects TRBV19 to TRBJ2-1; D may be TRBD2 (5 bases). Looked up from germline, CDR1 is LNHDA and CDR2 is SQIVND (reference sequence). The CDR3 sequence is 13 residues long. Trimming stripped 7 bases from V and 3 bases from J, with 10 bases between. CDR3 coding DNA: TGTGCCAGTACTGATGGGAGCTACAATGAGCAGTTCTTC. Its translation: CASTDGSYNEQFF.

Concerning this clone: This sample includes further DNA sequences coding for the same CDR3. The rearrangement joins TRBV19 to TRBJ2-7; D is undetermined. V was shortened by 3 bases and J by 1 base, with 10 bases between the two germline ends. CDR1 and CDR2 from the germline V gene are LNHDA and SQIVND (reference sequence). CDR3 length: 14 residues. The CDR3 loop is CASSIGDRSYEQYF. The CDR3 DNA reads TGTGCCAGTAGTATCGGCGACCGATCCTACGAGCAGTACTTC.

The CDR3: CASSPSRGGLNGYTF. The CDR3 DNA sequence: TGTGCCAGTAGTCCTTCCAGGGGCGGATTAAATGGCTACACCTTC. The chain is built from TRBV19 and TRBJ1-2; tentative D call: TRBD1 (6 bases). The CDR3 is 15 residues long. Germline-derived CDR1 and CDR2 are LNHDA and SQIVND (reference sequence). V was trimmed by 5 bases and J by 6 bases, leaving 19 bases between them.

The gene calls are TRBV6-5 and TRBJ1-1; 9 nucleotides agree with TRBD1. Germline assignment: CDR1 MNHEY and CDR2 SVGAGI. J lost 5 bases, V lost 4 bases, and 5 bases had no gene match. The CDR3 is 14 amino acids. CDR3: CASSFLDRGTEAFF. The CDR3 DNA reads TGTGCCAGCAGTTTTCTGGACAGGGGTACTGAAGCTTTCTTT.

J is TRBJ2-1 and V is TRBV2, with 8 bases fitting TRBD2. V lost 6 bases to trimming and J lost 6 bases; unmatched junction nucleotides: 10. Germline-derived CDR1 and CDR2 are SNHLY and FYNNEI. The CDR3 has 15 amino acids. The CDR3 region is CASSGGLAGSNEQFF. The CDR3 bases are TGTGCCAGCAGCGGGGGGCTAGCGGGTAGCAATGAGCAGTTCTTC.

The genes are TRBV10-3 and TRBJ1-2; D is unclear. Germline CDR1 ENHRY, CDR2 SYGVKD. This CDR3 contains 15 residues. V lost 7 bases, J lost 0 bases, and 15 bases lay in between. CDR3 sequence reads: CAIIGETSANYGYTF. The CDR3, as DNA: TGTGCCATCATAGGTGAGACAAGCGCTAACTATGGCTACACCTTC.

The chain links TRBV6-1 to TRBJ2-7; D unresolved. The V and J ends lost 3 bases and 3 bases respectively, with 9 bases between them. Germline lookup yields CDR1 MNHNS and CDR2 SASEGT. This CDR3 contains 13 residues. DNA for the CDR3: TGTGCCAGCAGTGAGGTCGTCAACTACGAGCAGTACTTC. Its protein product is CASSEVVNYEQYF.

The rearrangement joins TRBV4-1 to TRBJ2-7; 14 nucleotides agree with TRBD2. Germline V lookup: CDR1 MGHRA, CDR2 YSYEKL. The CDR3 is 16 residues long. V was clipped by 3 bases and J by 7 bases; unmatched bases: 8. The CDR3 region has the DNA TGCGCCAGCAGCCACGCGGGACTAGCGGGAGAGAGAGAGCAGTACTTC. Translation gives CASSHAGLAGEREQYF.

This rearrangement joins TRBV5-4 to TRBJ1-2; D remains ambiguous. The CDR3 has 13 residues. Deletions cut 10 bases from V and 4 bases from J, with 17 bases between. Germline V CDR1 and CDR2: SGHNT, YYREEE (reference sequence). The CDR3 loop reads CAWSTGGFYGYTF. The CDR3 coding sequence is TGTGCCTGGAGTACGGGCGGATTCTATGGCTACACCTTC.

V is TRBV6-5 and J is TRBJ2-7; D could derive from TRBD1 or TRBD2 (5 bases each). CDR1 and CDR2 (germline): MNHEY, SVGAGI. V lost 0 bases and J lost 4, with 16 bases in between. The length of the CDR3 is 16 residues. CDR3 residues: CASSYSRGREEYEQYF. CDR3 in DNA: TGTGCCAGCAGTTACTCGAGGGGCAGGGAAGAATACGAGCAGTACTTC.

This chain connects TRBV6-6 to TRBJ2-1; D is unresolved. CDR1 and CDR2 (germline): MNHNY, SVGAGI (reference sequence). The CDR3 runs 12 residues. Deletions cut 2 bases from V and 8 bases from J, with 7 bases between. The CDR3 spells CASSYGRDEQFF. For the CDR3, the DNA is TGTGCCAGCAGTTACGGAAGGGATGAGCAGTTCTTC.

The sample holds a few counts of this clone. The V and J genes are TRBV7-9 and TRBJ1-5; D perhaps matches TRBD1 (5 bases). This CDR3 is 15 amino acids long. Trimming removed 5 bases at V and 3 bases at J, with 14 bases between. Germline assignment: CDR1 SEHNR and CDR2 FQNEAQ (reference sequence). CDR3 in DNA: TGTGCCAGCAGCCGGGTGTGGGACTCCAATCAGCCCCAGCATTTT. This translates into CASSRVWDSNQPQHF. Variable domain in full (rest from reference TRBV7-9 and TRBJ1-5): DTGVSQNPRHKITKRGQNVTFRCDPISEHNRLYWYRQTLGQGPEFLTYFQNEAQLEKSRLLSDRFSAERPKGSFSTLEIQRTEQGDSAMYLCASSRVWDSNQPQHFGDGTRLSIL.